What follows describes a single T cell receptor (beta chain). Antigen unknown. The data were produced by immunoSEQ multiplex PCR, yet TCRdb's version contains in-frame clones alone and is incomplete. This sample has fewer than 85,000 clones; about 92% occur once, and the top ten carry roughly 9.7%. The data were taken from a study of OX40 agonist ivuxolimab in advanced cancers. Across the whole study: Patients' therapy was ivuxolimab, an antibody that acts as an agonist of OX40 (CD134).

Study findings and constraints: Certain nonresponding patients likewise had low normalized T-cell clonal expansion. Partial responders dosed at 0.1-3.0 mg/kg displayed clonal expansion ranking among the lowest. Antigens targeted by the expanded peripheral T cells were not determined.

The CDR3 consists of 16 residues. Germline-derived CDR1 and CDR2 are SEHNR and FQNEAQ (reference sequence). Trimming took off 3 bases at V and 3 bases at J, with 16 bases between the two ends. This chain connects TRBV7-9 to TRBJ2-3; D is ambiguous. The origin of this receptor is an adult with an advanced solid tumor such as melanoma, head and neck, liver or kidney cancer. This material consisted of CD4+ or CD8+ T cells sorted from blood, taken in a trial of the OX40 agonist ivuxolimab. CDR3 nucleotide sequence: TGTGCCAGCAGCTTGCCGAAAGGGATTGCGACAGATACGCAGTATTTT. This codes for CASSLPKGIATDTQYF.